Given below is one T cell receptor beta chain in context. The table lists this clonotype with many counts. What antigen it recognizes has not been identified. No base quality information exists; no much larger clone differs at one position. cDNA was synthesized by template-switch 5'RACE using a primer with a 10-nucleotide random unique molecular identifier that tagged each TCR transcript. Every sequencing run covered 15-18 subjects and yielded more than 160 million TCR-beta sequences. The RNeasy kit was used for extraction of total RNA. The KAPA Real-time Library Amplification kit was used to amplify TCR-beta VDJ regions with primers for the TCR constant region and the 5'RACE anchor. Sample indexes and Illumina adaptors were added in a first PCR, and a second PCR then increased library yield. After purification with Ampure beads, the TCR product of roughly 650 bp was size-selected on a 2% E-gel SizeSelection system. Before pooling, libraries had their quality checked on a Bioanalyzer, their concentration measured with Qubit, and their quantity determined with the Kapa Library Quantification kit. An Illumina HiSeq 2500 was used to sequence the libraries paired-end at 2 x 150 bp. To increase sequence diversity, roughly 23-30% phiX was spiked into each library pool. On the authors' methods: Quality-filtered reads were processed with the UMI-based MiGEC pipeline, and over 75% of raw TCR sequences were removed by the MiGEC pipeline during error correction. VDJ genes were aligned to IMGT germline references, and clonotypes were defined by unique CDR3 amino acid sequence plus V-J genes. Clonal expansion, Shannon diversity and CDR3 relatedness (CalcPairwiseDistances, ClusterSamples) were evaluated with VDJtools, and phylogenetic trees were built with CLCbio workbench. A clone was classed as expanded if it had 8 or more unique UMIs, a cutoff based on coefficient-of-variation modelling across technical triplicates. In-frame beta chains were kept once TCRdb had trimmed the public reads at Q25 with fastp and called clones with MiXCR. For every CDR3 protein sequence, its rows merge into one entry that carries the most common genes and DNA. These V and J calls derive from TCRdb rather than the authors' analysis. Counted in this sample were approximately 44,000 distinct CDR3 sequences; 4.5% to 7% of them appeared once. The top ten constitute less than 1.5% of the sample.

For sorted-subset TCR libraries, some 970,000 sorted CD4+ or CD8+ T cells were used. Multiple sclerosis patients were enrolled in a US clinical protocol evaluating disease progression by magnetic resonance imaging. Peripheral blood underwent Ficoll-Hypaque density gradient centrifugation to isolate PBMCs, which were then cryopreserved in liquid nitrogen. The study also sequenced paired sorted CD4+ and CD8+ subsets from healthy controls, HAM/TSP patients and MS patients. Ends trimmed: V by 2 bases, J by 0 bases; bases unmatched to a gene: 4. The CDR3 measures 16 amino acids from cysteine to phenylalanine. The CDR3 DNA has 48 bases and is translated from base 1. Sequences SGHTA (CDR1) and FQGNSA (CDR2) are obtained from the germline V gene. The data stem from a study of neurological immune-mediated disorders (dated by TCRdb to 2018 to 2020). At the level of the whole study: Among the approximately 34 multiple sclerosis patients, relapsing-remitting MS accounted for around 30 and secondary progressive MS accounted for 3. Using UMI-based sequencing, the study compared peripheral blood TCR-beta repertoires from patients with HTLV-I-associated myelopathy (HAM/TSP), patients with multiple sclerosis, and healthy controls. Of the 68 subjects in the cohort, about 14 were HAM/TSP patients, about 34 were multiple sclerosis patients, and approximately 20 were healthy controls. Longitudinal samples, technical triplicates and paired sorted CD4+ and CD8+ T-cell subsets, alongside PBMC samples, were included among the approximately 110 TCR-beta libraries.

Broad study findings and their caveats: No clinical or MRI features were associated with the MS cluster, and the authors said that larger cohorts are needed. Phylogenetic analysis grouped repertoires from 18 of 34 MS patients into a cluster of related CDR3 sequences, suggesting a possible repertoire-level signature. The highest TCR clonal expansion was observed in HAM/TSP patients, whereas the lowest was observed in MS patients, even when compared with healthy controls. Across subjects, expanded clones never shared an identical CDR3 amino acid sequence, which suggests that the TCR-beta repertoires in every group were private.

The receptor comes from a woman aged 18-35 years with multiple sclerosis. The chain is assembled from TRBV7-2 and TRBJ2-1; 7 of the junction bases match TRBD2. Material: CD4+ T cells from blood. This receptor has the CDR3 CASSLMGGSSYNEQFF. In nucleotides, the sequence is TGTGCCAGCAGCTTAATGGGCGGGAGCTCCTACAATGAGCAGTTCTTC.